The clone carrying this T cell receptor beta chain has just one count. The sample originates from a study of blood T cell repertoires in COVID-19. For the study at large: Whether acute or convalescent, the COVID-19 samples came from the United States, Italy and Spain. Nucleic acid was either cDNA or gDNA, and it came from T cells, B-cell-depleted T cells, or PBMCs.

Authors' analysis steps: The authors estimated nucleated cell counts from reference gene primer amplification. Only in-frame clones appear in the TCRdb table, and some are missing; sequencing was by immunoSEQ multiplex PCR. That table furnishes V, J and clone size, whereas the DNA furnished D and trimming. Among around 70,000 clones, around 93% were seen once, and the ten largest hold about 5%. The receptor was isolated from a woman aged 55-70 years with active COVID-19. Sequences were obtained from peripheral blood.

The CDR3 bases are TGTGCCAGCAGCAAGCAAGCGGGAAACACCGGGGAGCTGTTTTTT. Its protein product is CASSKQAGNTGELFF. The rearrangement uses TRBV7-9 and TRBJ2-2; 7 bases agree with TRBD2. Germline V gene data show CDR1 as SEHNR and CDR2 as FQNEAQ (reference sequence). The J segment lost 2 bases and the V segment lost 5 bases, leaving 5 bases of the junction unmatched. CDR3 length: 15 residues.